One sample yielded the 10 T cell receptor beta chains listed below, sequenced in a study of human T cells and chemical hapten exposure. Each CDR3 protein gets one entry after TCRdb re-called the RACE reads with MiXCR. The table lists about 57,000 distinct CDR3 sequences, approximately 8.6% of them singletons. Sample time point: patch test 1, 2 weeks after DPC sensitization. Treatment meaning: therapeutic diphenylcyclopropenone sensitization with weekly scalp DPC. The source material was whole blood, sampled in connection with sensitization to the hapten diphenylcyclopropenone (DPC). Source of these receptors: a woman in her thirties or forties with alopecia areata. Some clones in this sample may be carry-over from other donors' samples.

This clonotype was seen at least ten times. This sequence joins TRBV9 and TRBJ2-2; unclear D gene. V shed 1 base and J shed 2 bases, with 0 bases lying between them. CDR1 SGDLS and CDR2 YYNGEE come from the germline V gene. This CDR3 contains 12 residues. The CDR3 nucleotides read TGTGCCAGCAGCGTAAACACCGGGGAGCTGTTTTTT. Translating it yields CASSVNTGELFF.

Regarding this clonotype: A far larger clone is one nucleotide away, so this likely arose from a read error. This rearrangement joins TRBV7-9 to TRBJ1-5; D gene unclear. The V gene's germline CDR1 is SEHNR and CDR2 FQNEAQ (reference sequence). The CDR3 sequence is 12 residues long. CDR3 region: CASSLGDQPLHF. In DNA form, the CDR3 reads TGTGCCAGCAGCTTAGGAGACCAGCCCCTGCATTTT.

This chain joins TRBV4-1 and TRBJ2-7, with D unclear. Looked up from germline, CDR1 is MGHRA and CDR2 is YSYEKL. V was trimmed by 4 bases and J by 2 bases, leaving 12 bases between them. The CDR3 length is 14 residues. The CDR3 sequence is CASSRLEGPYEQYF. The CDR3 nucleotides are TGCGCCAGCAGCCGCTTAGAAGGGCCCTACGAGCAGTACTTC.

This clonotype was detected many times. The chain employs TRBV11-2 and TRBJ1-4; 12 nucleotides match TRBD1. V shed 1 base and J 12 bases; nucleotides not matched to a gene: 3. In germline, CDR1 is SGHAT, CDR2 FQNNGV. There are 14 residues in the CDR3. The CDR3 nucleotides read TGTGCCAGCAGCTTAGGGGACAGGGGGCCACAACTGTTTTTT. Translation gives CASSLGDRGPQLFF.

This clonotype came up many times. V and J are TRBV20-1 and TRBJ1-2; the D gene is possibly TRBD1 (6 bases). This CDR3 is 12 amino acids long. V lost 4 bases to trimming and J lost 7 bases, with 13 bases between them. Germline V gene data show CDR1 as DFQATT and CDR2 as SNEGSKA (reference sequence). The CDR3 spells CSAKQGAGGYTF. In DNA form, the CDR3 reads TGCAGTGCTAAACAGGGAGCAGGTGGCTACACCTTC.

The CDR3, as DNA: TGTGCCAGCACCCCTCGGGCGGGCAATCAGCCCCAGCATTTT. This encodes CASTPRAGNQPQHF. V and J are TRBV12-3 or TRBV12-4 and TRBJ1-5; D is unresolved. Trimming stripped 7 bases from V and 2 bases from J, with 12 bases between. This CDR3 is 14 amino acids long.

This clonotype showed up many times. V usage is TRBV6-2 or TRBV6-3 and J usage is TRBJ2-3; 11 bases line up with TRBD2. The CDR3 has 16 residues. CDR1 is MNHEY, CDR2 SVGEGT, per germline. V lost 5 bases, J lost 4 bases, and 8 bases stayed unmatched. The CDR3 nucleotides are TGTGCCAGCAGTCCCAATCTAGCGGGGGGAGCAGATACGCAGTATTTT. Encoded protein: CASSPNLAGGADTQYF.

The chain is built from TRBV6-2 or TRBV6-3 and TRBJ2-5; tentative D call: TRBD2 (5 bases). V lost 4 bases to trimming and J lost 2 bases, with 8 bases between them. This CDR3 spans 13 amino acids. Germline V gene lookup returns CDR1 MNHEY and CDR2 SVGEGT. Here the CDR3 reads CASSWIAQETQYF. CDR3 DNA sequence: TGTGCCAGCAGTTGGATAGCGCAAGAGACCCAGTACTTC.

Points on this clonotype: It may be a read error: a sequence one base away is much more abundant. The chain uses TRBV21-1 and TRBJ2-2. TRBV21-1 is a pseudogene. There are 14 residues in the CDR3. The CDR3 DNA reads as TGTGCCAGCAGCCCGCGAACCCACACCGGGGACCTGTTTTTT. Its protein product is CASSPRTHTGDLFF.

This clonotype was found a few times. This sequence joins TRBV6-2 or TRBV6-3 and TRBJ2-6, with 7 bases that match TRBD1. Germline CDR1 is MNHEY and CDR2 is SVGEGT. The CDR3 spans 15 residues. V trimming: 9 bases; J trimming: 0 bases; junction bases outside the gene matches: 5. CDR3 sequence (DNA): TGTGCCAGTCACAGGGGAACCTCTGGGGCCAACGTCCTGACTTTC. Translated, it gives CASHRGTSGANVLTF.